This T cell receptor beta chain was captured by sequencing in a study of CD4+ T cells in melanoma. Some clones are missing from TCRdb's copy, which holds only in-frame ones; the method was immunoSEQ multiplex PCR. The repertoire holds more than 10,000 clones, with roughly two thirds as singletons. The CDR3 runs 14 residues. CDR1 and CDR2 (germline): SNHLY, FYNNEI. V lost 6 bases and J lost 7; bases outside the gene matches: 6. The TCR sequence derives from a human donor with melanoma. The material sequenced was cells from a culture (not recorded whether cultured in vitro). The chain is built from TRBV2 and TRBJ1-5; 10 bases match TRBD1. CDR3 in DNA: TGTGCCAGCAGCGGACAGGGGGGACGGCAGCCCCAGCATTTT. Residues: CASSGQGGRQPQHF.